Listed here are 24 T cell receptor beta chains from one sample, sequenced in a study of blood T cell repertoires in COVID-19. Profiling relied on immunoSEQ multiplex PCR, and the TCRdb table lists in-frame clones only, not all of them. The sample lists about 110,000 clones, 80% to 90% occurring once. Material: peripheral blood. These receptors all stem from a woman older than 75 with acute or convalescent COVID-19.

CDR3 sequence (DNA): TGTGCCAGCAGCTCCACCAGTTACACCGGGGAGCTGTTTTTT. Translation gives CASSSTSYTGELFF. The chain recombines TRBV7-9 with TRBJ2-2; D gene uncertain. This CDR3 region has 14 residues. Trimming left V 4 bases short and J 3 bases short, with 9 bases between. CDR1 SEHNR and CDR2 FQNEAQ come from the germline V gene (reference sequence).

This rearrangement joins TRBV10-1 to TRBJ2-3; 9 bases line up with TRBD1. The CDR3 contains 18 residues. Germline assignment: CDR1 WNHNN and CDR2 SYGVQD (reference sequence). V shed 4 bases, J shed 1 base, and the junction held 12 bases outside the gene matches. The CDR3 is CASSGLGQGGPGTDTQYF. In DNA form, the CDR3 reads TGCGCCAGCAGTGGCCTGGGACAGGGAGGCCCTGGCACAGATACGCAGTATTTT.

This clone was seen a single time. The chain combines TRBV29-1 with TRBJ1-1; D possibly corresponds to TRBD1 (5 bases). V was shortened by 5 bases and J by 0 bases, with 13 bases between the two germline ends. This CDR3 is 14 amino acids long. The V gene's germline CDR1 is SQVTM and CDR2 ANQGSEA. In nucleotides, the CDR3 is TGCAGCGTTACAAAACAGGCCGTGAACACTGAAGCTTTCTTT. This sequence encodes CSVTKQAVNTEAFF.

The chain joins TRBV4-3 to TRBJ2-3, with TRBD2 matching 10 bases. V shed 0 bases and J 5 bases; nucleotides not matched to a gene: 8. The CDR3 length is 17 residues. Germline CDR1 and CDR2: LGHNA and YSLEER. CDR3 sequence: CASSQDPSGGAGDTQYF. The CDR3 DNA reads TGCGCCAGCAGCCAAGATCCCAGCGGGGGGGCCGGAGATACGCAGTATTTT.

V gene TRBV30 combines with J gene TRBJ2-7; D is possibly TRBD2 (6 bases). The V end was cut by 1 base, the J end by 0 bases, with 13 bases between. The CDR3 contains 15 residues. Per germline, CDR1 GTSNPN and CDR2 SVGIG (reference sequence). The CDR3 DNA is TGTGCCTGGAGTGGTCCACTCGGGAGCTCCTACGAGCAGTACTTC. Protein: CAWSGPLGSSYEQYF.

CDR3: CASSQESRGNYGYTF. The CDR3 nucleotides read TGTGCCAGCAGCCAAGAATCCCGGGGAAACTATGGCTACACCTTC. The chain is built from TRBV4-2 and TRBJ1-2; D is ambiguous. CDR1 and CDR2 (germline): LGHNA, YNFKEQ. V was pared by 0 bases and J by 2 bases, with 10 bases between. The CDR3 totals 15 residues.

V gene TRBV10-3 combines with J gene TRBJ2-2; 12 bases line up with TRBD2. This CDR3 is built from 17 residues. V lost 10 bases and J lost 0; bases outside the gene matches: 9. From germline, CDR1 is ENHRY and CDR2 SYGVKD. The CDR3 nucleotides read TGTGCCACGGACTCGCGACTAGCGGGGGCGAACACCGGGGAGCTGTTTTTT. Its translation: CATDSRLAGANTGELFF.

The chain links TRBV7-6 to TRBJ2-5; D remains ambiguous. V lost 3 bases, J lost 4 bases, and 9 bases lay in between. CDR1 and CDR2 from the germline V gene are SGHVS and FNYEAQ. The CDR3 contains 13 residues. CDR3 sequence (DNA): TGTGCCAGCAGCTTCTCTTATTTAGAGACCCAGTACTTC. Its protein product is CASSFSYLETQYF.

The chain combines TRBV9 with TRBJ2-1; D perhaps matches TRBD2 (6 bases). V lost 0 bases and J 8 bases, leaving 15 bases between the germline ends. CDR1 and CDR2 from the germline V gene are SGDLS and YYNGEE. The CDR3 extends over 15 amino acids. The CDR3 DNA sequence: TGTGCCAGCAGCGTAGCCGGGGGTCACGGGGATGAGCAGTTCTTC. This translates into CASSVAGGHGDEQFF.

V and J are TRBV4-3 and TRBJ2-2; no clear D. With 0 bases removed from V and 1 base from J, the gap between germline ends came to 6 bases. CDR3 length equals 15 residues. Per germline, CDR1 LGHNA and CDR2 YSLEER. CDR3 sequence: CASSQESWNTGELFF. The CDR3 nucleotides are TGCGCCAGCAGCCAAGAGAGTTGGAACACCGGGGAGCTGTTTTTT.

As concerns this clone: One junction end does not reproduce the germline sequence, and a read error may be involved. V is TRBV18 and J is TRBJ1-5; D gene uncertain. The CDR3 has 13 amino acids. Germline V gives CDR1 KGHSH, CDR2 LQKENI. CDR3 loop: CVSSPSSNQPQHF. The CDR3 region has the DNA TGTGTCAGCTCACCGAGCAGCAATCAGCCCCAGCATTTT.

This chain connects TRBV4-1 to TRBJ1-2, with D tentatively TRBD1 (6 bases). Trimming cost V 4 bases and J 2 bases, with 11 bases left between them. This CDR3 has 14 amino acids. Germline CDR1 reads MGHRA; CDR2 reads YSYEKL. The chain's CDR3 is CASSRDQGNYGYTF. The CDR3 DNA follows: TGCGCCAGCAGCCGAGATCAGGGGAACTATGGCTACACCTTC.

The genes are TRBV28 and TRBJ1-3, with 10 bases fitting TRBD1. There are 18 residues in the CDR3. V was pared by 4 bases and J by 3 bases, with 12 bases of the junction left unmatched. Germline lookup yields CDR1 MDHEN and CDR2 SYDVKM. Here the CDR3 reads CASSSASGTGVFGNTIYF. CDR3 sequence (DNA): TGTGCCAGCAGTTCAGCTTCCGGGACAGGGGTTTTTGGAAACACCATATATTTT.

This clone appeared once. The V gene is TRBV11-2, the J gene TRBJ1-6; perhaps TRBD1 as D (5 bases). The germline gives CDR1 SGHAT, CDR2 FQNNGV. The V end lost 7 bases, the J end lost 7 bases, and 8 bases lay between the germline ends. CDR3 length: 12 amino acids. The DNA for the CDR3 is TGTGCCAGCACAAGACAGAATTCACCCCTCCACTTT. It translates to CASTRQNSPLHF.

This rearrangement joins TRBV7-9 to TRBJ2-3; 9 bases match TRBD1. CDR1 and CDR2 (germline): SEHNR, FQNEAQ (reference sequence). The CDR3 spans 16 residues. The V segment lost 4 bases and the J segment 0 bases; nucleotides outside the gene matches: 5. CDR3 nucleotides: TGTGCCAGCAGCTCACGGACAGGGGCCAGCACAGATACGCAGTATTTT. As protein: CASSSRTGASTDTQYF.

The genes are TRBV2 and TRBJ1-5; 11 bases match TRBD1. The CDR3 runs 17 residues. Germline V gene lookup returns CDR1 SNHLY and CDR2 FYNNEI. The V segment lost 6 bases and the J segment 1 base; nucleotides outside the gene matches: 8. The DNA for the CDR3 is TGTGCCAGCAGCCTCGGGACAGGGGGTTACAGCAATCAGCCCCAGCATTTT. As protein: CASSLGTGGYSNQPQHF.

The J gene is TRBJ1-3, the V gene TRBV6-5; 11 nucleotides align to TRBD1. This CDR3 region has 15 residues. Germline values: CDR1 MNHEY, CDR2 SVGAGI. With V trimmed by 4 bases and J by 2 bases, 1 base remained unmatched. CDR3 residues: CASSWTGGAGNTIYF. In DNA, the CDR3 is TGTGCCAGCAGTTGGACAGGGGGCGCTGGAAACACCATATATTTT.

The gene calls are TRBV2 and TRBJ2-5; TRBD2 aligns across 12 bases. Germline values: CDR1 SNHLY, CDR2 FYNNEI. V was clipped by 6 bases and J by 2 bases; unmatched bases: 13. The CDR3 loop spans 18 amino acids. DNA of the CDR3: TGTGCCAGCAGCCGAGACCCTACTAGCGGGGGGAGACAAGAGACCCAGTACTTC. Its translation is CASSRDPTSGGRQETQYF.

The chain joins TRBV9 to TRBJ2-1, with D hard to call. V lost 0 bases, J lost 0 bases, and 13 bases lay in between. Per the germline V gene, CDR1 is SGDLS and CDR2 is YYNGEE. The CDR3 runs to 17 residues. The CDR3 DNA reads as TGTGCCAGCAGCGTAGGGTCCTTTCTGAGCTCCTACAATGAGCAGTTCTTC. It is translated as CASSVGSFLSSYNEQFF.

This clone was seen only once. The junction differs from germline at one of its ends, possibly a read error. The CDR3 loop reads CASSTRGTSLVVF. The CDR3 DNA sequence: TGTGCCAGTAGTACTAGGGGGACAAGTCTGGTCGTTTTT. This chain uses TRBV19 with TRBJ1-4; possible D gene TRBD1, 6 bases. Germline-derived CDR1 and CDR2 are LNHDA and SQIVND (reference sequence). The CDR3 has 13 amino acids.

The rearrangement links TRBV4-1 to TRBJ2-2; perhaps TRBD1 as D (6 bases). Trimming took 0 bases from V and 4 from J, leaving 15 bases between them. Germline CDR1 reads MGHRA; CDR2 reads YSYEKL. This CDR3 is built from 17 residues. The CDR3 loop reads CASSQDSTGFITGELFF. CDR3 nucleotide sequence: TGCGCCAGCAGCCAAGATTCAACAGGGTTCATCACCGGGGAGCTGTTTTTT.

This clone was seen only a few times. This sequence joins TRBV5-1 and TRBJ2-7, with a weak D call TRBD1 (6 bases). This CDR3 is 12 amino acids long. The germline gives CDR1 SGHRS, CDR2 YFSETQ. The germline V and J ends were trimmed by 3 bases and 4 bases, with 8 bases remaining between them. This CDR3 is CASSYQGYEQYF. The CDR3 nucleotides read TGCGCCAGCAGCTACCAGGGGTACGAGCAGTACTTC. Together with reference TRBV5-1 and TRBJ2-7, the CDR3 gives the full variable domain: KAGVTQTPRYLIKTRGQQVTLSCSPISGHRSVSWYQQTPGQGLQFLFEYFSETQRNKGNFPGRFSGRQFSNSRSEMNVSTLELGDSALYLCASSYQGYEQYFGPGTRLTVT.

The V gene is TRBV27, the J gene TRBJ1-1; D gene uncertain. Per germline, CDR1 MNHEY and CDR2 SMNVEV (reference sequence). Trimming removed 6 bases at V and 0 bases at J, with 17 bases between. This CDR3 spans 16 amino acids. The CDR3 DNA sequence: TGTGCCAGCAGACCCCCCTCGGGTGGATTGAACACTGAAGCTTTCTTT. Encoded protein: CASRPPSGGLNTEAFF.

This chain uses TRBV3-1 (or the pseudogene TRBV3-2) with TRBJ1-1, with 7 bases fitting TRBD1. The CDR3 has 14 amino acids. V shed 5 bases and J 2 bases; nucleotides not matched to a gene: 5. Germline V gives CDR1 LGHDT, CDR2 YNNKEL (reference sequence). The CDR3: CASSTRQGNTEAFF. DNA for the CDR3: TGTGCCAGCAGCACTCGACAGGGCAACACTGAAGCTTTCTTT.